The T cell receptor (delta chain) described here comes from a study of γδ T cells in repeated Plasmodium falciparum infection. Study-wide context: Malian children with intense seasonal malaria exposure were compared with matched Australian children.

The CDR3 has 15 residues. After removal of 4 bases from V and 7 bases from J, the junction contained 8 bases not matched to a gene. Per germline, CDR1 GEAIGNYY and CDR2 EKD. Flow sorting of PBMC yielded separate Vgamma9/Vdelta2+ and Vdelta2-negative gammadelta T cell populations for bulk repertoire analysis. This clone was seen at least ten times. TCRdb redid clone calling on the multiplex PCR reads using CATT. The table has approximately 93,000 delta-chain clones, roughly 0.98% seen once. The sequencing input was gamma-delta T cells from blood. This receptor was obtained from a pool of human donors (malaria-infected and uninfected, not separated). The chain is built from TRDV2 and TRDJ1; 13 bases match TRDD3. The CDR3 here is CACDLTGGYEGKLIF. The DNA of the CDR3 is TGTGCCTGTGATCTTACTGGGGGATACGAGGGTAAACTCATCTTT.